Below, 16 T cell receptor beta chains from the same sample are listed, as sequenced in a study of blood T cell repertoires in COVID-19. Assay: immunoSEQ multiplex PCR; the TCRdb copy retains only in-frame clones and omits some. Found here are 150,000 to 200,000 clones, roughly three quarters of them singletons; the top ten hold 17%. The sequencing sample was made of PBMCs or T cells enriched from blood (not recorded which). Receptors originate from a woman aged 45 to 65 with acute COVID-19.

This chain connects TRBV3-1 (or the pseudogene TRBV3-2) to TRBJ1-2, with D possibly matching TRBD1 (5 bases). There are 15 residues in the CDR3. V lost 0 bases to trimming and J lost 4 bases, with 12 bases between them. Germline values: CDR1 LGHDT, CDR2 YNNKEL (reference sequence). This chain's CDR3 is CASSQEGQGGYGYTF. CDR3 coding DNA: TGTGCCAGCAGCCAAGAAGGGCAGGGCGGCTATGGCTACACCTTC.

This chain's CDR3 is CASSQDWASGGRDTQYF. The CDR3 bases are TGTGCCAGCAGCCAAGATTGGGCTAGCGGGGGGCGAGATACGCAGTATTTT. The gene calls are TRBV14 and TRBJ2-3, with 11 bases identical to TRBD2. The length of the CDR3 is 17 residues. Trimming at V came to 0 bases and at J to 5 bases, leaving 7 bases not matched to a gene. Germline V lookup: CDR1 SGHDN, CDR2 FVKESK.

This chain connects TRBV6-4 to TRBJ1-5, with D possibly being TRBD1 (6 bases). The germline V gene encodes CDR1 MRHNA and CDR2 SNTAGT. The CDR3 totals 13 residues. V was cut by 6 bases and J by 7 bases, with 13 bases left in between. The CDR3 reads CASSRDIGQPQHF. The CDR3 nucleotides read TGTGCCAGCAGCCGGGACATTGGACAGCCCCAGCATTTT.

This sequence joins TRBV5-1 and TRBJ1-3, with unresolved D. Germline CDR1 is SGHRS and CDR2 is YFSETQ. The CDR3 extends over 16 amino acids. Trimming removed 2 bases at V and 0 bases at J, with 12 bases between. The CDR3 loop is CASSFNPPSSGNTIYF. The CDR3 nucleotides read TGCGCCAGCAGCTTTAATCCCCCCTCCTCTGGAAACACCATATATTTT.

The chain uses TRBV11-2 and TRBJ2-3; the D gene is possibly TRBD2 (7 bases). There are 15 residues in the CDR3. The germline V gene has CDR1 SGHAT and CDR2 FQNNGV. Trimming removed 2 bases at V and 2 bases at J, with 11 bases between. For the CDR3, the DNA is TGTGCCAGCAGCTTAAACGGGGGGCCCACAGATACGCAGTATTTT. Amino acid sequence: CASSLNGGPTDTQYF.

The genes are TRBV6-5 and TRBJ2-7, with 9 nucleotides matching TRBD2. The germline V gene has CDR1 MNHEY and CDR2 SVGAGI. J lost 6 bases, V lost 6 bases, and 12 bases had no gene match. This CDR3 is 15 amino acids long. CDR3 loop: CASSPLPLAGSEQYV. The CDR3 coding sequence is TGTGCCAGCAGCCCCCTCCCCCTAGCGGGGTCCGAGCAGTACGTC.

CDR3 amino acids: CASSYGQGRGNTEAFF. DNA for the CDR3: TGTGCCAGCAGCTACGGACAGGGTAGGGGGAACACTGAAGCTTTCTTT. This chain connects TRBV9 to TRBJ1-1; 8 nucleotides match TRBD1. CDR1 is SGDLS, CDR2 YYNGEE, per germline. This CDR3 contains 16 residues. The V gene end was trimmed by 4 bases and the J gene end by 1 base; junction bases not matched to a gene: 9.

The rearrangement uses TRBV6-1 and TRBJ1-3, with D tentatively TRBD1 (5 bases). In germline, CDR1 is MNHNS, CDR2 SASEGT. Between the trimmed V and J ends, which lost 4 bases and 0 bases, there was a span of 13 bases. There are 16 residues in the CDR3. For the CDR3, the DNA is TGTGCCAGCAGTGCCGGACACCTACTCTCTGGAAACACCATATATTTT. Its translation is CASSAGHLLSGNTIYF.

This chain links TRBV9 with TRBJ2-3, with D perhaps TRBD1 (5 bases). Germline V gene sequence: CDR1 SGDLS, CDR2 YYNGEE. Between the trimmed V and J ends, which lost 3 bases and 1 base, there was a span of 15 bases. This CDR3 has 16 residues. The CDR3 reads CASSARTSQGTDTQYF. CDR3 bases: TGTGCCAGCAGCGCCAGGACATCTCAAGGCACAGATACGCAGTATTTT.

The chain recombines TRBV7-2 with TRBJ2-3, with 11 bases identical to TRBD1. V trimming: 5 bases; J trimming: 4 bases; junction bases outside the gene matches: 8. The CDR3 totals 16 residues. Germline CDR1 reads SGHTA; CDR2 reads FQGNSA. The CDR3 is CASSPGQGVKADTQYF. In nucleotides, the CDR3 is TGTGCCAGCAGCCCGGGACAGGGGGTGAAGGCAGATACGCAGTATTTT.

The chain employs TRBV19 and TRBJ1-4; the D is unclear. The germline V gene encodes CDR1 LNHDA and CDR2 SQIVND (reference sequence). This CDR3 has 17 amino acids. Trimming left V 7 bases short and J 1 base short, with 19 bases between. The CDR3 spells CASTPRGFEGTNEKLFF. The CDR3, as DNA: TGTGCCAGTACCCCGCGGGGTTTTGAGGGAACTAATGAAAAACTGTTTTTT. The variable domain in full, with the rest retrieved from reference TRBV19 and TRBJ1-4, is DGGITQSPKYLFRKEGQNVTLSCEQNLNHDAMYWYRQDPGQGLRLIYYSQIVNDFQKGDIAEGYSVSREKKESFPLTVTSAQKNPTAFYLCASTPRGFEGTNEKLFFGSGTQLSVL.

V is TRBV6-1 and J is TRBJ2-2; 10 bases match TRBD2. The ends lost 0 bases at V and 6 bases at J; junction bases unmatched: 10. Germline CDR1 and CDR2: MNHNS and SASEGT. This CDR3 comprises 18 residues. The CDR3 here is CASSEARWSGGAAGELFF. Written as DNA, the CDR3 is TGTGCCAGCAGTGAAGCGCGATGGAGCGGGGGGGCAGCCGGGGAGCTGTTTTTT.

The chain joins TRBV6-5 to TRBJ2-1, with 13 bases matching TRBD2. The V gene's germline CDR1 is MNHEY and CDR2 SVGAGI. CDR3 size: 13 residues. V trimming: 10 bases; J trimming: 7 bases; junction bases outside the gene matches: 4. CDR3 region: CATGTSGVNEQFF. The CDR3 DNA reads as TGTGCCACCGGGACTAGCGGGGTAAATGAGCAGTTCTTC.

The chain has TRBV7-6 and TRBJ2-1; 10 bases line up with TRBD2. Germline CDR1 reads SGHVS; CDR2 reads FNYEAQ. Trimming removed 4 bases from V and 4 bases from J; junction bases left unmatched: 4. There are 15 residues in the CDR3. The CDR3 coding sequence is TGTGCCAGCAGCTGGAGCGGGGGGGATTACAATGAGCAGTTCTTC. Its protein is CASSWSGGDYNEQFF.

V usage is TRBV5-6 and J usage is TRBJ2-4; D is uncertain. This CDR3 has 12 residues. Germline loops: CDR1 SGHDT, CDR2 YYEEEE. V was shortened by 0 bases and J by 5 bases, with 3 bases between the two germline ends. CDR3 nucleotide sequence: TGTGCCAGCAGCTTGGTAGAAAACATTCAGTACTTC. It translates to CASSLVENIQYF.

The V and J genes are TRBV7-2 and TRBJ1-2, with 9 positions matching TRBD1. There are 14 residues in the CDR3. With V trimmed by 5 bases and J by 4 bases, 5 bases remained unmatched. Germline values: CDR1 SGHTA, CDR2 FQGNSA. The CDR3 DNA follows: TGTGCCAGCAGCCCGGGACAGGGTCTCTATGGCTACACCTTC. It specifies CASSPGQGLYGYTF.